This T cell receptor (beta chain) was sequenced in a study of T cells in Graves' hyperthyroidism and ophthalmopathy. RNA transcripts yielded amplified TCR beta CDR3 regions. Using the HTBI primer set, a first-round RT-PCR was run on the TCR CDR3. TCRdb reprocessed the multiplex PCR reads with MiXCR, giving one entry per CDR3 protein. The sample contains about half a million distinct CDR3 sequences, around 16% of which appear only once. CDR1 LGHDT and CDR2 YNNKEL come from the germline V gene (reference sequence). The CDR3 sequence is 16 residues long. V was clipped by 1 base and J by 5 bases; unmatched bases: 5. This clonotype has a count of ten or more. Its antigen is as yet unknown. Study-wide results and limits: The authors' 13 V-J model separated ophthalmopathy from stable hyperthyroidism. In blood, most of the thyroid clonotypes expanded above 0.001 were also present. Ophthalmopathy, as predicted by the model, came a median 6.5 months after the prediction.

Each ophthalmopathy patient scored at least 3 on the Clinical Activity Score and at least 4 on NOSPECS grade, with duration under 3 months. This chain uses TRBV3-1 with TRBJ2-1, with 10 nucleotides matching TRBD2. Sequenced: blood. The sequence was obtained from a woman aged 25-40 years with Graves' ophthalmopathy. The CDR3 nucleotides read TGTGCCAGCAGCCAAGTGGGGCTAGCGGGAGACAATGAGCAGTTCTTC. This gives the protein CASSQVGLAGDNEQFF.